This TCR beta chain comes out of a study of cytomegalovirus exposure and HLA in healthy donors (dated by TCRdb to the late 2010s). About the study as a whole: A later analysis indicated that the roughly 130 validation repertoires were generated on the platform also employed for the 666 repertoires of the first cohort. The study was designed to test whether signatures of past pathogen exposure could be identified by cataloging public T cell receptors. Along with the approximately 700-subject first cohort, a separate validation cohort of around 110 different subjects was used. The study combined high-throughput TCR immunosequencing, statistical association of individual TCRs with disease status, and machine learning to predict cytomegalovirus infection status. Summary of the overall study and its limitations: Of the cluster scores, 85% to 95% were above 0 in a later analysis, which found that TCRs clustered in the first cohort also tended to co-occur in the 120 validation repertoires. The study gave a list of 150 to 200 TCR beta chains associated with cytomegalovirus. In vitro tests confirmed that a few of the cytomegalovirus-associated TCR beta chains recognize cytomegalovirus antigens. Across donors, most TCR sequences were observed very rarely, whereas some public TCRs were present in many individuals. According to the authors, the approach could potentially be generalized to other disease states and immunological phenotypes. A later analysis had no HLA typing for the validation cohort, so co-occurrence there was scored across all 130 or so repertoires. The classifier was reported to diagnose cytomegalovirus status with high specificity and sensitivity in both the original and validation cohorts.

Cut back by 1 base and 3 bases, the V and J ends lie 10 bases apart. From the cysteine up to the phenylalanine, the CDR3 has a length of 14 residues. Only the CDR3 region is kept as DNA, spanning 42 bases read in frame from base 1. The CDR1 and CDR2 encoded by the germline V gene (reference sequence) are SGHAT and FQDESV. Library preparation used the immunoSEQ multiplex PCR assay. From the authors' description of their analysis: A statistical classification framework was developed to diagnose cytomegalovirus status using the catalog of TCR beta chain sequences. TCRdb carries this immuneACCESS record with in-frame sequences only. Its versions omit some clonotypes, under half of them owing to an unresolved V gene in the studies checked, with the rest unexplained. The DNA was the basis for D and trimming; V, J and clone size are from that table. The sample table contains roughly 75,000 clones; only one count was recorded for around 94% of them. The ten largest clonotypes hold less than 2.5% of the sample.

The donors were included in the validation cohort of some 120 subjects, a group kept apart from the roughly 680-subject first cohort. Concerning this clone itself: Its antigen specificity is not known. The input lacks base qualities; no much larger clone sits a single base away.

Specimen: PBMCs. Rearrangement joined TRBV11-1 to TRBJ2-7, with TRBD1 perhaps the D gene, on 6 matching bases. The sequence was obtained from a young woman in good health and CMV-seronegative. The CDR3 has the sequence CASSLGQASYEQYF. The DNA sequence follows: TGTGCCAGCAGCTTAGGACAGGCAAGCTACGAGCAGTACTTC.